These 8 T cell receptor beta chains were sequenced from one sample in a study of blood T cell repertoires in COVID-19. Sequenced by immunoSEQ multiplex PCR; TCRdb stores in-frame clones only, minus some. The table lists some 210,000 clones, around nine tenths of them singletons. The sequenced material came from peripheral blood. The receptors were gathered from a woman aged 40 to 55 who had recovered from COVID-19.

The V and J genes are TRBV7-3 and TRBJ2-1; 12 bases are a match to TRBD2. The germline CDR1 and CDR2 sequences are SGHTA and FQGTGA. CDR3 length: 15 residues. The V gene end was trimmed by 3 bases and the J gene end by 9 bases; junction bases not matched to a gene: 6. Here the CDR3 reads CASSLELAGGREQFF. CDR3 bases: TGTGCCAGCAGCTTGGAGCTAGCGGGAGGGCGTGAGCAGTTCTTC.

DNA for the CDR3: TGTGCCAGCAGTGGAACAGGCGGGAGCGCCTACGAGCAGTACTTC. Translating it yields CASSGTGGSAYEQYF. The chain links TRBV6-2 or TRBV6-3 to TRBJ2-7; 7 nucleotides match TRBD2. This CDR3 is 15 amino acids long. Germline CDR1 and CDR2: MNHEY and SVGEGT. V shed 5 bases, J shed 2 bases, and the junction held 9 bases outside the gene matches.

The chain links TRBV5-1 to TRBJ2-5; D is ambiguous. CDR3 size: 13 residues. The germline gives CDR1 SGHRS, CDR2 YFSETQ. Trimming pared 5 bases from V and 5 bases from J, leaving 13 bases between. The CDR3 DNA is TGCGCCAGCAGTCGGAGTGCTTGGGAGACCCAGTACTTC. The encoded protein is CASSRSAWETQYF.

This sequence joins TRBV6-5 and TRBJ2-7; TRBD1 is a possible D gene (6 bases). The V end was cut by 0 bases, the J end by 6 bases, with 18 bases between. The CDR3 totals 16 residues. The V gene's germline CDR1 is MNHEY and CDR2 SVGAGI. The CDR3 region has the DNA TGTGCCAGCAGTTACTCAGACAGGTCCCGCTTGGGCGAGCAGTACTTC. Translated, it gives CASSYSDRSRLGEQYF.

This sequence joins TRBV30 and TRBJ2-1, with a tentative D call TRBD2 (5 bases). The CDR3 is 16 amino acids. The germline V gene encodes CDR1 GTSNPN and CDR2 SVGIG (reference sequence). V lost 0 bases, J lost 5 bases, and 17 bases lay in between. For the CDR3, the DNA is TGTGCCTGGAGTGTAGTGCTAGCCTCCCCCCACAATGAGCAGTTCTTC. Translation: CAWSVVLASPHNEQFF.

V and J are TRBV11-2 and TRBJ2-3, with 8 positions matching TRBD1. V shed 11 bases and J 8 bases; nucleotides not matched to a gene: 18. Germline CDR1 reads SGHAT; CDR2 reads FQNNGV. This CDR3 is 15 amino acids long. The CDR3 DNA follows: TGTGCCTCCCTAGCGTTCCGACAGGGGACGGGTACGCAGTATTTT. This sequence encodes CASLAFRQGTGTQYF.

The chain combines TRBV7-8 with TRBJ2-1, with a tentative D call TRBD2 (6 bases). The CDR3 contains 12 residues. The V end lost 4 bases, the J end lost 15 bases, and 16 bases lay between the germline ends. Per the germline V gene, CDR1 is SGHVS and CDR2 is FQNEAQ. The CDR3 here is CASSYIRTNPFF. For the CDR3, the DNA is TGTGCCAGCAGCTACATCAGGACTAATCCGTTCTTC.

The gene calls are TRBV3-1 (or the pseudogene TRBV3-2) and TRBJ2-7, with a tentative D call TRBD2 (5 bases). CDR1 is LGHDT and CDR2 is YNNKEL in the germline V gene (reference sequence). Trimming left V 4 bases short and J 3 bases short, with 16 bases between. This CDR3 spans 15 amino acids. The CDR3 reads CASSRARAGNYEQYF. Here the CDR3 DNA reads TGTGCCAGCAGCCGCGCGAGGGCCGGGAACTACGAGCAGTACTTC.